This TCR beta chain was identified in a study of CD8 T cells in Susac syndrome. The CDR3 runs to 16 residues. V dropped 2 bases and J dropped 8 bases, with 21 bases sitting between them. Included as multiple sclerosis controls were treatment-naive patients who had stable or active relapsing-remitting disease. Bulk CD8+ and CD4+ cells came from magnetic negative isolation; CD8+ TEMRA by FACS. It was with random hexamers that roughly 0.5 to 1 ug RNA was reverse transcribed. Across 54 Vbeta and 13 Jbeta, TCR beta CDR3 was amplified with immunoSEQ multiplex PCR. TCRdb analysed the immunoSEQ multiplex PCR reads with MiXCR anew, one entry per CDR3 protein. The table has around 180,000 distinct CDR3 sequences, approximately 95% seen once.

The genes are TRBV12-3 or TRBV12-4 and TRBJ1-2, with D unresolved. The specimen was CD8+ T cells from PBMCs. The sequence was collected from a human donor with multiple sclerosis. The CDR3 is CASSLYRSGNLNGYTF. The CDR3 nucleotides are TGTGCCAGCAGTTTATATCGTTCTGGGAACCTTAACGGCTACACCTTC.